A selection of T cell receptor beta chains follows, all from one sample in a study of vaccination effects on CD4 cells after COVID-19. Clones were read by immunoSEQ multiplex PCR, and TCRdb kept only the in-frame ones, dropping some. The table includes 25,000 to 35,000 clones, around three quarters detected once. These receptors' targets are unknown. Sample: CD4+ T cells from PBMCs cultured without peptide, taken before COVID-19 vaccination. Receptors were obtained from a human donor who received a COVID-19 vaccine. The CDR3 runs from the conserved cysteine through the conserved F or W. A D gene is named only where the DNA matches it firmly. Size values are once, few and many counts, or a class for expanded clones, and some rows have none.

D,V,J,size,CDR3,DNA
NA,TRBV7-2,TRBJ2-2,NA,CASSLAVGGTGELFF,TGTGCCAGCAGCTTAGCGGTAGGGGGCACCGGGGAGCTGTTTTTT
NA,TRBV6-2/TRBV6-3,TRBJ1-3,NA,CASSYTQVLRNTIYF,TGTGCCAGCAGTTACACTCAGGTTCTCCGAAACACCATATATTTT
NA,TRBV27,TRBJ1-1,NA,CASSRQPTFEAFF,TGTGCCAGCAGCAGACAGCCCACATTCGAAGCTTTCTTT
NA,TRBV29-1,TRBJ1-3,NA,CSVNGVQGGNTIYF,TGCAGCGTGAACGGGGTCCAAGGGGGAAACACCATATATTTT
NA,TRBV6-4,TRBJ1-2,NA,CASSDSTVNYGYTF,TGTGCCAGCAGTGACTCGACGGTTAACTATGGCTACACCTTC
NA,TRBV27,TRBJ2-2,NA,CASSFQQQVAGELFF,TGTGCCAGCAGTTTTCAACAGCAAGTCGCCGGGGAGCTGTTTTTT
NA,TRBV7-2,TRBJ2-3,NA,CASSFFPTDTQYF,TGTGCCAGCAGCTTTTTCCCGACAGATACGCAGTATTTT
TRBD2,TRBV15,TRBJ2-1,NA,CATSRAAGGLDEQFF,TGTGCCACCAGCAGAGCGGCGGGAGGGTTGGATGAGCAGTTCTTC
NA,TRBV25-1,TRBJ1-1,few,CASRSGGGEAFF,TGTGCCAGCAGATCAGGTGGCGGAGAAGCTTTCTTT
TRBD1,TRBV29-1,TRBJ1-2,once,CSVERGRGGYTF,TGCAGCGTTGAAAGGGGGCGCGGGGGCTACACCTTC
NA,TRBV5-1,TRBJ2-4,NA,CASSPTIAKNIQYF,TGCGCCAGCAGCCCTACTATAGCCAAAAACATTCAGTACTTC
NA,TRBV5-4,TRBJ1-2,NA,CASSSLGGGERINYGYTF,TGTGCCAGCAGCTCCCTCGGAGGGGGAGAAAGAATTAACTATGGCTACACCTTC
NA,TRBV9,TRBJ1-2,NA,CASSVDTNYGYTF,TGTGCCAGCAGCGTAGACACTAACTATGGCTACACCTTC
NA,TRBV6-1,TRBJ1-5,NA,CASSEVGLKPQHF,TGTGCCAGCAGTGAAGTAGGGTTAAAGCCCCAGCATTTT
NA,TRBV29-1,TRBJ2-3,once,CSVPRGGGDTDTQYF,TGCAGCGTCCCGCGTGGAGGAGGGGACACAGATACGCAGTATTTT
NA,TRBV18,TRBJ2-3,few,CASSPLFDAVGDTQYF,TGTGCCAGCTCACCCCTTTTTGATGCGGTAGGAGATACGCAGTATTTT
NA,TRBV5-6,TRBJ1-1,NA,CASSLARVTEAFF,TGTGCCAGCAGCTTGGCCAGGGTGACTGAAGCTTTCTTT
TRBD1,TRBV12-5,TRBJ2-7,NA,CASGLVRDSSYEQYF,TGTGCTAGTGGTTTGGTTCGGGACAGCTCCTACGAGCAGTACTTC
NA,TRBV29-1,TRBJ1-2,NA,CSVERYRPGYTF,TGCAGCGTTGAACGGTACAGGCCGGGCTACACCTTC
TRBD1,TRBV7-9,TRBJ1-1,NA,CASSLGYRGARDTEAFF,TGTGCCAGCAGCTTAGGTTACAGGGGTGCCCGGGACACTGAAGCTTTCTTT
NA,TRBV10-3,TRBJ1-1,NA,CAISHDGGSTEAFF,TGTGCCATCAGTCACGACGGAGGGTCCACTGAAGCTTTCTTT
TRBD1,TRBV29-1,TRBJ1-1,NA,CSVVLGTANTEAFF,TGCAGCGTTGTGCTTGGGACAGCGAACACTGAAGCTTTCTTT
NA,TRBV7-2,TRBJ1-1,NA,CASSLVPVQGTEAFF,TGTGCCAGCAGCTTAGTCCCAGTCCAGGGGACTGAAGCTTTCTTT
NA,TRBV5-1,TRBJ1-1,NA,CASSVGEFVTEAFF,TGCGCCAGCAGCGTAGGGGAGTTTGTCACTGAAGCTTTCTTT
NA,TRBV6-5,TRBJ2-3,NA,CASSRTPVSTDTQYF,TGTGCCAGCAGTCGGACCCCGGTCAGCACAGATACGCAGTATTTT
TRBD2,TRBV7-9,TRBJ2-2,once,CASSIRLAGGTGELFF,TGTGCCAGCAGCATAAGACTAGCGGGAGGGACCGGGGAGCTGTTTTTT
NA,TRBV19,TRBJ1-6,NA,CASRGSGQSSYNSPLHF,TGTGCCAGTAGGGGGTCAGGACAGAGCTCCTATAATTCACCCCTCCACTTT
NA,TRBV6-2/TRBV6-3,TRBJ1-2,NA,CASSYPTGYYGYTF,TGTGCCAGCAGTTACCCCACAGGATACTATGGCTACACCTTC
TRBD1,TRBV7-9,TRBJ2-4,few,CASSSSTGERAKNIQYF,TGTGCCAGCAGCTCCTCGACAGGGGAGAGGGCCAAAAACATTCAGTACTTC
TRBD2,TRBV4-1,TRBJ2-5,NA,CASSQGEVGGGMGTQYF,TGCGCCAGCAGCCAAGGGGAGGTCGGGGGGGGTATGGGGACCCAGTACTTC
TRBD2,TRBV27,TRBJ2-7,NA,CASKSGLAAHEQYF,TGTGCCAGCAAGTCGGGACTAGCGGCCCACGAGCAGTACTTC
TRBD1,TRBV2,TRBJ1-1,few,CASSGQGLTEAFF,TGTGCCAGCAGTGGACAGGGTCTCACTGAAGCTTTCTTT
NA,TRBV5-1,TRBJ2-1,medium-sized,CASSLLTGLNLAHEQFF,TGCGCCAGCAGCTTGCTGACAGGCCTTAACCTAGCCCATGAGCAGTTCTTC
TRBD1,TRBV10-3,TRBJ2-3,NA,CAISEYRQGLGTDTQYF,TGTGCCATCAGTGAGTACCGACAGGGTTTGGGCACAGATACGCAGTATTTT
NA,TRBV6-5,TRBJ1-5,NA,CATIGRVNSNQPQHF,TGTGCCACCATCGGGAGGGTCAATAGCAATCAGCCCCAGCATTTT
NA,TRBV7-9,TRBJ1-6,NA,CASSPGRGRGYNSPLHF,TGTGCCAGCAGCCCCGGCCGGGGGCGAGGTTATAATTCACCCCTCCACTTT
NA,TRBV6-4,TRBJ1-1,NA,CASSDQEEGLNTEAFF,TGTGCCAGCAGTGACCAGGAGGAGGGCCTGAACACTGAAGCTTTCTTT
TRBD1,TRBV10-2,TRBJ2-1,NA,CASSEKPGTGGHEQFF,TGCGCCAGCAGCGAAAAACCCGGGACAGGGGGTCATGAGCAGTTCTTC
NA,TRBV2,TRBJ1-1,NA,CASLEDRNTEAFF,TGTGCCAGTCTAGAAGACAGAAACACTGAAGCTTTCTTT
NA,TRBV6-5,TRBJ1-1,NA,CASSNRAGDTEAFF,TGTGCCAGCAGTAACAGGGCCGGTGACACTGAAGCTTTCTTT
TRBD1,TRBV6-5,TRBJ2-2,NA,CASSYSWTGAGELFF,TGTGCCAGCAGTTACTCCTGGACAGGGGCCGGGGAGCTGTTTTTT
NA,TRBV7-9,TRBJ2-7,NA,CASSLDYREQYF,TGTGCCAGCAGCTTAGATTATCGCGAGCAGTACTTC